These 31 T cell receptor beta chains originate from one sample sequenced in a study of PD-1 blockade in classical Hodgkin lymphoma. Method: immunoSEQ multiplex PCR; TCRdb's copy keeps in-frame clones and lacks some. The sample has approximately 100,000 clones, 80% to 90% seen once. Exposure to brentuximab vedotin varied, and each patient had relapsed following autologous stem cell transplantation. The sample here was peripheral blood mononuclear cells (PBMCs), taken before the second cycle of nivolumab. The receptors were gathered from a human donor with classical Hodgkin lymphoma.

This chain joins TRBV6-6 and TRBJ2-7, with 9 nucleotides matching TRBD2. This CDR3 spans 16 amino acids. The germline gives CDR1 MNHNY, CDR2 SVGAGI (reference sequence). After removal of 7 bases from V and 2 bases from J, the junction contained 12 bases not matched to a gene. CDR3 nucleotide sequence: TGTGCCAGCACCGAGACTATAGCGGGGGCTACCTACGAGCAGTACTTC. Its protein product is CASTETIAGATYEQYF.

The chain couples TRBV10-3 to TRBJ2-7, with D perhaps given as TRBD1 or TRBD2 (6 bases each). Germline lookup yields CDR1 ENHRY and CDR2 SYGVKD. The CDR3 runs 14 residues. Trimming pared 2 bases from V and 4 bases from J, leaving 12 bases between. The chain's CDR3 is CAISEKGGQYEQYF. CDR3 coding DNA: TGTGCCATCAGTGAGAAAGGGGGGCAATACGAGCAGTACTTC.

The chain combines TRBV6-5 with TRBJ1-3; 7 nucleotides line up with TRBD1. CDR1 is MNHEY and CDR2 is SVGAGI in the germline V gene. The CDR3 runs to 14 residues. The V and J ends lost 6 bases and 6 bases, in that order; junction bases with no gene match: 8. This chain's CDR3 is CASSDGTAINTIYF. In DNA form, the CDR3 reads TGTGCCAGCAGCGACGGGACAGCCATAAACACCATATATTTT.

The gene calls are TRBV11-2 and TRBJ2-2; TRBD1 or TRBD2 may be the D gene (5 bases each). Germline values: CDR1 SGHAT, CDR2 FQNNGV. CDR3 length equals 12 residues. The V and J ends lost 8 bases and 6 bases respectively, with 10 bases between them. The CDR3 sequence: CASELGAGELFF. As DNA, the CDR3 is TGTGCCAGCGAGCTGGGGGCCGGGGAGCTGTTTTTT.

V is TRBV7-3 and J is TRBJ2-3; a possible D gene is TRBD1 (5 bases). The CDR3 sequence is 15 residues long. CDR1 is SGHTA and CDR2 is FQGTGA in the germline V gene. V was trimmed by 5 bases and J by 5 bases, leaving 17 bases between them. The CDR3, as DNA: TGTGCCAGCAGCCTACAAACATCAAGGGGAGATACGCAGTATTTT. It encodes CASSLQTSRGDTQYF.

The J gene is TRBJ2-2, the V gene TRBV2; D possibly corresponds to TRBD1 (6 bases). Trimming removed 5 bases at V and 3 bases at J, with 7 bases between. Germline CDR1 SNHLY, CDR2 FYNNEI. CDR3 length: 13 residues. CDR3: CASSYRDTGELFF. CDR3 bases: TGTGCCAGCAGTTACAGGGACACCGGGGAGCTGTTTTTT.

This chain connects TRBV6-6 to TRBJ1-1, with unresolved D. Per germline, CDR1 MNHNY and CDR2 SVGAGI (reference sequence). Trimming pared 3 bases from V and 5 bases from J, leaving 16 bases between. CDR3 size: 15 residues. The CDR3 loop is CASSYVPGRETEAFF. CDR3 DNA: TGTGCCAGCAGTTATGTTCCGGGGAGGGAAACTGAAGCTTTCTTT.

This clone was picked up one time. V usage is TRBV7-9 and J usage is TRBJ2-3, with D unresolved. The CDR3 is 11 amino acids. Looked up from germline, CDR1 is SEHNR and CDR2 is FQNEAQ (reference sequence). Deletions cut 0 bases from V and 5 bases from J, with 0 bases between. The CDR3 spells CASSLADTQYF. DNA for the CDR3: TGTGCCAGCAGCTTAGCAGATACGCAGTATTTT.

The chain recombines TRBV6-5 with TRBJ2-7; TRBD1 agrees at 8 bases. The length of the CDR3 is 14 residues. Germline V gives CDR1 MNHEY, CDR2 SVGAGI. Trimming removed 2 bases from V and 3 bases from J; junction bases left unmatched: 3. The CDR3, as DNA: TGTGCCAGCAGTTACGGCACAGGGGGCTACGAGCAGTACTTC. This sequence encodes CASSYGTGGYEQYF.

The chain uses TRBV27 and TRBJ2-5; no clear D. The end of the DNA is better explained by TRBJ2-7, so the J call may be wrong. This CDR3 spans 14 amino acids. Germline-derived CDR1 and CDR2 are MNHEY and SMNVEV (reference sequence). CDR3 nucleotide sequence: TGTGCCAGCAGTTTAGGGTATGGAACCTACGAGCAGTACTTC. This encodes CASSLGYGTYEQYF.

CDR3 nucleotides: TGTGCCAGCAGTTTGGAGGGCGTGGGTTCAGATACGCAGTATTTT. Protein: CASSLEGVGSDTQYF. This chain joins TRBV27 and TRBJ2-3; possible D gene TRBD2, 6 bases. The CDR3 is 15 amino acids. The V gene lost 3 bases and the J gene lost 4 bases, with 14 bases spanning the gap. The germline CDR1 and CDR2 sequences are MNHEY and SMNVEV (reference sequence).

The chain employs TRBV6-5 and TRBJ1-4; D not resolved. The germline gives CDR1 MNHEY, CDR2 SVGAGI. Between the trimmed V and J ends, which lost 0 bases and 7 bases, there was a span of 3 bases. This CDR3 is 12 amino acids long. In DNA, the CDR3 is TGTGCCAGCAGTTACTCGGGTGAAAAACTGTTTTTT. Translated: CASSYSGEKLFF.

The chain is built from TRBV27 and TRBJ1-4; 9 nucleotides align to TRBD1. V shed 5 bases, J shed 10 bases, and the junction held 5 bases outside the gene matches. This CDR3 has 13 residues. Germline CDR1 is MNHEY and CDR2 is SMNVEV (reference sequence). CDR3 sequence: CASSLPDRGKLFF. The CDR3 DNA follows: TGTGCCAGCAGTCTCCCGGACAGGGGAAAACTGTTTTTT. The full variable domain, its missing parts supplied by reference TRBV27 and TRBJ1-4, is EAQVTQNPRYLITVTGKKLTVTCSQNMNHEYMSWYRQDPGLGLRQIYYSMNVEVTDKGDVPEGYKVSRKEKRNFPLILESPSPNQTSLYFCASSLPDRGKLFFGSGTQLSVL.

This chain links TRBV28 with TRBJ1-2, with D maybe TRBD1 (5 bases). The CDR3 has 14 amino acids. With 7 bases removed from V and 2 bases from J, the gap between germline ends came to 14 bases. Germline CDR1 is MDHEN and CDR2 is SYDVKM. The CDR3 coding sequence is TGTGCCAGCACAAAATCCCGGACAAACTATGGCTACACCTTC. Translated, it gives CASTKSRTNYGYTF.

The chain carries TRBV7-9 and TRBJ2-3; perhaps D is TRBD1 or TRBD2 (5 bases each). Deletions cut 3 bases from V and 0 bases from J, with 10 bases between. Germline assignment: CDR1 SEHNR and CDR2 FQNEAQ (reference sequence). The CDR3 extends over 15 amino acids. DNA for the CDR3: TGTGCCAGCAGCTTCGACGGGGCTAGCACAGATACGCAGTATTTT. It translates to CASSFDGASTDTQYF.

This sequence joins TRBV5-6 and TRBJ2-1; D perhaps matches TRBD1 (5 bases). There are 12 residues in the CDR3. Germline-derived CDR1 and CDR2 are SGHDT and YYEEEE. The V gene lost 3 bases and the J gene lost 6 bases, with 7 bases spanning the gap. The CDR3 sequence: CASSYTGNEQFF. The CDR3 nucleotides are TGTGCCAGCAGCTACACAGGCAATGAGCAGTTCTTC.

The chain employs TRBV25-1 and TRBJ2-5; D is perhaps TRBD2 (6 bases). Trimming left V 0 bases short and J 4 bases short, with 15 bases between. The CDR3 spans 16 residues. Per germline, CDR1 MGHDK and CDR2 SYGVNS. The CDR3 nucleotides are TGTGCCAGCAGTGAATATTTCGGCGGGGAGATAGAGACCCAGTACTTC. Translation: CASSEYFGGEIETQYF.

The chain carries TRBV25-1 and TRBJ2-1; the match to TRBD1 covers 7 bases. The germline V gene has CDR1 MGHDK and CDR2 SYGVNS. Germline trimming cut 4 bases from V and 0 bases from J; bases unmatched to any gene: 9. The CDR3 has 17 residues. CDR3 nucleotide sequence: TGTGCCAGCAGTGCCCGGACAGGCCTAGGCTCCTACAATGAGCAGTTCTTC. Its protein product is CASSARTGLGSYNEQFF.

J is TRBJ1-1 and V is TRBV11-1; D ambiguous. Germline CDR1 and CDR2: SGHAT and FQDESV (reference sequence). CDR3 length: 15 amino acids. V dropped 5 bases and J dropped 2 bases, with 15 bases sitting between them. CDR3 residues: CASSPQRGRNTEAFF. CDR3 DNA sequence: TGTGCCAGCAGCCCCCAGCGGGGTCGAAACACTGAAGCTTTCTTT.

This chain uses TRBV6-1 with TRBJ1-5; D not resolved. The germline gives CDR1 MNHNS, CDR2 SASEGT. Trimming pared 1 base from V and 0 bases from J, leaving 7 bases between. This CDR3 region has 15 residues. The CDR3 coding sequence is TGTGCCAGCAGTGAAGGGGGTTTTAGCAATCAGCCCCAGCATTTT. It codes for CASSEGGFSNQPQHF.

The chain links TRBV10-3 to TRBJ2-1; TRBD1 is a possible D gene (5 bases). V was clipped by 2 bases and J by 8 bases, with 10 bases between them. The CDR3 runs 13 residues. CDR1 and CDR2 (germline): ENHRY, SYGVKD. CDR3 region: CAISEPDSDEQFF. The CDR3 DNA is TGTGCCATCAGTGAGCCTGACAGTGATGAGCAGTTCTTC.

Worth noting for this clone: At the DNA level, this CDR3 is encoded by other sequences in the same sample as well. The gene calls are TRBV6-1 and TRBJ1-6; unclear D gene. Germline V gene lookup returns CDR1 MNHNS and CDR2 SASEGT. The CDR3 consists of 13 residues. The V gene lost 0 bases and the J gene lost 7 bases, with 4 bases spanning the gap. Written as DNA, the CDR3 is TGTGCCAGCAGTGAAGCGAGGAATTCACCCCTCCACTTT. As protein: CASSEARNSPLHF.

The rearrangement links TRBV5-4 to TRBJ2-7; D is perhaps TRBD1 (6 bases). CDR1 and CDR2 from the germline V gene are SGHNT and YYREEE (reference sequence). Trimming took off 0 bases at V and 1 base at J, with 14 bases between the two ends. The length of the CDR3 is 16 residues. CDR3 residues: CASSLEGQFSSYEQYF. CDR3 DNA: TGTGCCAGCAGCTTGGAGGGACAATTTAGTTCCTACGAGCAGTACTTC.

The chain couples TRBV7-3 to TRBJ2-1, with 9 bases fitting TRBD2. Looked up from germline, CDR1 is SGHTA and CDR2 is FQGTGA. Trimming cost V 2 bases and J 10 bases; bases outside gene matches: 3. The CDR3 totals 13 residues. The CDR3 coding sequence is TGTGCCAGCAGCTTAGGGACTAGCCCCGAGCAGTTCTTC. This sequence encodes CASSLGTSPEQFF.

This clone is a singleton in its sample. The CDR3 loop is CASSQAPEAYTDTQYF. Written as DNA, the CDR3 is TGCGCCAGCAGCCAAGCCCCCGAGGCCTACACAGATACGCAGTATTTT. The chain uses TRBV4-1 and TRBJ2-3; D gene ambiguous. V lost 1 base, J lost 2 bases, and 13 bases lay in between. The CDR3 sequence is 16 residues long. CDR1 is MGHRA and CDR2 is YSYEKL in the germline V gene.

J is TRBJ1-5 and V is TRBV19; 7 bases are shared with TRBD1. The germline CDR1 and CDR2 sequences are LNHDA and SQIVND (reference sequence). V dropped 3 bases and J dropped 3; count of bases not matched to a gene: 5. The CDR3 spans 15 residues. CDR3 sequence: CASSMWDSPNQPQHF. The CDR3 nucleotides read TGTGCCAGTAGTATGTGGGACAGCCCCAATCAGCCCCAGCATTTT.

This clone was detected once. This rearrangement joins TRBV7-2 to TRBJ2-3; 8 bases map to TRBD2. Trimming cost V 1 base and J 6 bases; bases outside gene matches: 3. Per germline, CDR1 SGHTA and CDR2 FQGNSA. The CDR3 is made up of 14 amino acids. The CDR3 nucleotides read TGTGCCAGCAGCTTAGTGTCGGGGGGGGATACGCAGTATTTT. Protein sequence: CASSLVSGGDTQYF.

The chain uses TRBV6-5 and TRBJ1-3, with TRBD1 as a possible D gene (6 bases). V lost 0 bases and J lost 4, with 10 bases in between. The CDR3 sequence is 15 residues long. Germline V gene lookup returns CDR1 MNHEY and CDR2 SVGAGI. The DNA of the CDR3 is TGTGCCAGCAGTTACTCCTCACAGGGAGGAAACACCATATATTTT. This codes for CASSYSSQGGNTIYF.

The chain recombines TRBV18 with TRBJ1-5, with D tentatively TRBD1 (6 bases). The CDR3 is 17 residues long. The V end lost 3 bases, the J end lost 3 bases, and 18 bases lay between the germline ends. Germline CDR1 reads KGHSH; CDR2 reads LQKENI. The CDR3 sequence is CASSPPPKGGANQPQHF. The CDR3 bases are TGTGCCAGCTCACCGCCTCCTAAGGGGGGGGCCAATCAGCCCCAGCATTTT.

The CDR3 DNA sequence: TGTGCCTGGAGTGTGGACTTTCAGCGGCAGCCCCAGCATTTT. The encoded protein is CAWSVDFQRQPQHF. The chain uses TRBV30 and TRBJ1-5, with unresolved D. The CDR3 extends over 14 amino acids. Germline CDR1 and CDR2: GTSNPN and SVGIG (reference sequence). V lost 0 bases to trimming and J lost 7 bases, with 13 bases between them.

J is TRBJ2-5 and V is TRBV15, with TRBD2 as a possible D gene (5 bases). TRBJ2-7 matches the DNA end more closely, so the J call is doubtful. The CDR3 sequence is 14 residues long. Germline V lookup: CDR1 LNHNV, CDR2 YYDKDF (reference sequence). The CDR3 coding sequence is TGTGCCACCAGCAGAGATGAGGGAGCCTACGAGCAGTACTTC. Translated, it gives CATSRDEGAYEQYF.